The entry below describes one TCR beta chain. This sample was taken from a study of OX40 agonist ivuxolimab in advanced cancers. Trimming removed 8 bases at V and 1 base at J, with 18 bases between. Germline V gene sequence: CDR1 MNHEY, CDR2 SMNVEV (reference sequence). The CDR3 covers 16 residues. The data were produced by immunoSEQ multiplex PCR, yet TCRdb's version contains in-frame clones alone and is incomplete. The sample gives about 80,000 clones, approximately 86% of which show up once; under 2.5% is in the top ten. The TCR sequence derives from an adult with an advanced solid tumor such as melanoma, head and neck, liver or kidney cancer. This chain joins TRBV27 and TRBJ2-4, with a weak D call TRBD2 (7 bases). This material consisted of CD4+ or CD8+ T cells sorted from blood, taken in a trial of the OX40 agonist ivuxolimab. Written as DNA, the CDR3 is TGTGCCAGCGGGTTGATAGGGGGGGCGGCCAAAAACATTCAGTACTTC. Translated: CASGLIGGAAKNIQYF.